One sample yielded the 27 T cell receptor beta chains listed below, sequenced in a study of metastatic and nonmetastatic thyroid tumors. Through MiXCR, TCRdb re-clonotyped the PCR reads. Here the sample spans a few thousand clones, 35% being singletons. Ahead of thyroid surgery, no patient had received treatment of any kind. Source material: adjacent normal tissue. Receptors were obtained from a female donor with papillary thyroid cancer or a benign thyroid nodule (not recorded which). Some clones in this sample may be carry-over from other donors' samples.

The CDR3 spells CASSPPGGQSYEQYF. Here the CDR3 DNA reads TGTGCCAGCAGCCCCCCTGGCGGACAAAGCTACGAGCAGTACTTC. The rearrangement links TRBV7-2 to TRBJ2-7; perhaps TRBD1 as D (5 bases). Germline lookup yields CDR1 SGHTA and CDR2 FQGNSA. CDR3 length: 15 amino acids. Trimming cost V 5 bases and J 3 bases, with 17 bases left between them.

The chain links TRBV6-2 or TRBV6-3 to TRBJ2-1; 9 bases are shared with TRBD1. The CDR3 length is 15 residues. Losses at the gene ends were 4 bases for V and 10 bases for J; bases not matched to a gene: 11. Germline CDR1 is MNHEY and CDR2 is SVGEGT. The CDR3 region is CASSSTGTGRHEQFF. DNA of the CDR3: TGTGCCAGCAGTTCCACCGGGACAGGGAGACACGAGCAGTTCTTC.

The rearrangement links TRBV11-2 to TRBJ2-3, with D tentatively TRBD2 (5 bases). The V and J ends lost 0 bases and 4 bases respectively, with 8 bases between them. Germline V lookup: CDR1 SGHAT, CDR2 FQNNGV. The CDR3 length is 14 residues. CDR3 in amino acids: CASSLDVRADTQYF. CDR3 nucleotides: TGTGCCAGCAGCTTAGATGTGCGGGCAGATACGCAGTATTTT.

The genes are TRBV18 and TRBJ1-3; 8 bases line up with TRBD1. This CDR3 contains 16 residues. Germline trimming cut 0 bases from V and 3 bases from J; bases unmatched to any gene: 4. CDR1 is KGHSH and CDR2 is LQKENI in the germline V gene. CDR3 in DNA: TGTGCCAGCTCACCACCCAGGACAGGGTATGGAAACACCATATATTTT. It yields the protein CASSPPRTGYGNTIYF.

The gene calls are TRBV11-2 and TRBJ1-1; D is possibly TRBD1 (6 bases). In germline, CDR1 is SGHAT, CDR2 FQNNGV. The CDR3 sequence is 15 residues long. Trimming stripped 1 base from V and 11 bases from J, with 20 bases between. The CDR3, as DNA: TGTGCCAGCAGCTTAGTACGCAGGGGAAAACTACAGGCTTTCTTT. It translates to CASSLVRRGKLQAFF.

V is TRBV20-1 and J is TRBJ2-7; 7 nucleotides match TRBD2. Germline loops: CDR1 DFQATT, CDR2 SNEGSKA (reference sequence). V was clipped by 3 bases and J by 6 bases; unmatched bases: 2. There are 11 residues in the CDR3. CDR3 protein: CSASGEGEQYF. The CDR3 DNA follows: TGCAGTGCTAGCGGGGAGGGCGAGCAGTACTTC.

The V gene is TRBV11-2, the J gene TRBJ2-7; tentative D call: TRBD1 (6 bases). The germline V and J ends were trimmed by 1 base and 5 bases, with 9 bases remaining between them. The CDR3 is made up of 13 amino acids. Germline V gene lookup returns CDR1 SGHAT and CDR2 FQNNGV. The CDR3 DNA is TGTGCCAGCAGCTTAGGCGGACAGAACGAGCAGTACTTC. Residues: CASSLGGQNEQYF.

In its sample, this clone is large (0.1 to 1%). The CDR3 DNA is TGTGCCAGCAGTATTCCCGGGACAGGGGTTTACGAGCAGTACTTC. Translation gives CASSIPGTGVYEQYF. The rearrangement joins TRBV28 to TRBJ2-7; 10 bases map to TRBD1. After removal of 5 bases from V and 4 bases from J, the junction contained 8 bases not matched to a gene. In germline, CDR1 is MDHEN, CDR2 SYDVKM. CDR3 length: 15 amino acids.

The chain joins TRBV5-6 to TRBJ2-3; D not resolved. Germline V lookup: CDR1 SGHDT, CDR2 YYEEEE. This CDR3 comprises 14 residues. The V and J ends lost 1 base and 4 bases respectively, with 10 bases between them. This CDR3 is CASSLMRSPDTQYF. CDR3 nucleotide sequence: TGTGCCAGCAGCTTGATGCGCTCTCCAGATACGCAGTATTTT.

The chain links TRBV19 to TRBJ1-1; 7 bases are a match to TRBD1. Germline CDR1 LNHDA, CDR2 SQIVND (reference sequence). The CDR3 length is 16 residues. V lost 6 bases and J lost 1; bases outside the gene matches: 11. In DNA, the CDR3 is TGTGCCAGTAGGGCAGTACAGGGGAAGCAGAACACTGAAGCTTTCTTT. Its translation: CASRAVQGKQNTEAFF.

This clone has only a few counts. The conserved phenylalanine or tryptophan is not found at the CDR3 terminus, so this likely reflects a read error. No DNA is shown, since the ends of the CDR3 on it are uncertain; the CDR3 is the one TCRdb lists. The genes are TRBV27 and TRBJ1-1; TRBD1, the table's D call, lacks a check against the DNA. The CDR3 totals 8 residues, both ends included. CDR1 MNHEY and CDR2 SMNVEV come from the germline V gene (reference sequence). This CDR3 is CASRGIPG.

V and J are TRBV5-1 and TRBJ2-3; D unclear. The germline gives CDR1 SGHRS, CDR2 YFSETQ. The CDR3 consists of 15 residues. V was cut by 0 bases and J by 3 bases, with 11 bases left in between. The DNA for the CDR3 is TGCGCCAGCAGCTTGGGTCTAGGCGAGACAGATACGCAGTATTTT. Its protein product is CASSLGLGETDTQYF.

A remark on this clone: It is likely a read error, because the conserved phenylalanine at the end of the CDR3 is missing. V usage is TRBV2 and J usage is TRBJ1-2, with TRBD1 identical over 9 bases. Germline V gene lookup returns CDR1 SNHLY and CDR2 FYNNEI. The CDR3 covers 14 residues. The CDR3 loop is CASTGDRDLFGYTY. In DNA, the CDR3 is TGTGCAAGCACTGGGGACAGGGATCTGTTCGGCTACACCTAC.

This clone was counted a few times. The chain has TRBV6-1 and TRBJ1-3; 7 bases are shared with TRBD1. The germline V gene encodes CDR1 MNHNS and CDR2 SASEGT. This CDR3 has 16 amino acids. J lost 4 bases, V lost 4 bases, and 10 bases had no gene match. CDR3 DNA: TGTGCCAGCAGTGCTTCGGCAGCCAGGGGGGGAAACACCATATATTTT. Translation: CASSASAARGGNTIYF.

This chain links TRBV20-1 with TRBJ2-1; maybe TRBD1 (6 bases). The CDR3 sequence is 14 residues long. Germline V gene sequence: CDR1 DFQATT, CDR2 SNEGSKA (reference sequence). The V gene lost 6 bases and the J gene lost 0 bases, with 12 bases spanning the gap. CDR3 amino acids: CSALRGSSYNEQFF. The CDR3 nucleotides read TGCAGTGCATTAAGGGGGAGCTCCTACAATGAGCAGTTCTTC.

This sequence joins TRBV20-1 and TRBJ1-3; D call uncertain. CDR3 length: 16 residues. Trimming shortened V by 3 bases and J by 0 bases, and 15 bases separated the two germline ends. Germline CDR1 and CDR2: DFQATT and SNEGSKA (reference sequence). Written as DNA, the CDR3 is TGCAGTGCTAGCCCGAGGCTGGGGTACTCTGGAAACACCATATATTTT. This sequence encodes CSASPRLGYSGNTIYF.

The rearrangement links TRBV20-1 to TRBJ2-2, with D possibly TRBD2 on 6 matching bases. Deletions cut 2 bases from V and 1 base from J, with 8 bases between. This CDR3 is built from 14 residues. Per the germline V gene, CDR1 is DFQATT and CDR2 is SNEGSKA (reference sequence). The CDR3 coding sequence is TGCAGTGCTAGACAGGGAGGGAACACCGGGGAGCTGTTTTTT. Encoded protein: CSARQGGNTGELFF.

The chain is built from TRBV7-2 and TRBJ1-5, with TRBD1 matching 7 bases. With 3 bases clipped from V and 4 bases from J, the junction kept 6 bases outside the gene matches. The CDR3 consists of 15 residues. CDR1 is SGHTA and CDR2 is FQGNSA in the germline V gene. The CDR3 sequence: CASSFRQGPNQPQHF. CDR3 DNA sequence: TGTGCCAGCAGCTTCCGACAGGGACCTAATCAGCCCCAGCATTTT. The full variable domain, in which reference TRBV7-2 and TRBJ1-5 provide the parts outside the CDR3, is GAGVSQSPSNKVTEKGKDVELRCDPISGHTALYWYRQSLGQGLEFLIYFQGNSAPDKSGLPSDRFSAERTGGSVSTLTIQRTQQEDSAVYLCASSFRQGPNQPQHFGDGTRLSIL.

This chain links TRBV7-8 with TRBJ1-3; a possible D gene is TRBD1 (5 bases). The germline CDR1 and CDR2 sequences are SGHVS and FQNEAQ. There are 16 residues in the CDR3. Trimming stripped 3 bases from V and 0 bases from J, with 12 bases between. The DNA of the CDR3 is TGTGCCAGCAGCTTGGGGACGATACTCTCTGGAAACACCATATATTTT. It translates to CASSLGTILSGNTIYF.

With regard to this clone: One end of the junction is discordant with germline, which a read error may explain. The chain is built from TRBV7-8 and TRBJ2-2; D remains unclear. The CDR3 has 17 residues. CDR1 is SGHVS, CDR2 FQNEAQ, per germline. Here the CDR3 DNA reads TGTACCAGCAGCTTAGAAGCCCGTTCTTTGAGGACCGGGGAGCTGTTTTTT. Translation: CTSSLEARSLRTGELFF.

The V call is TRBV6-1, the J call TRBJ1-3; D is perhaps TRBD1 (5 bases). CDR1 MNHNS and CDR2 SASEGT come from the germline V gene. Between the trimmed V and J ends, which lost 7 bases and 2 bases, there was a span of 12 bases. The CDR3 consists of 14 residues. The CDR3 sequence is CASTESGAGNTIYF. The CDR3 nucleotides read TGTGCCAGCACGGAGTCGGGGGCTGGAAACACCATATATTTT.

Written as DNA, the CDR3 is TGCGCCAGCAGCGGCAAGGGGGCTAACTATGGCTACACCTTC. This translates into CASSGKGANYGYTF. The chain employs TRBV4-1 and TRBJ1-2; D perhaps matches TRBD1 (6 bases). V was shortened by 5 bases and J by 0 bases, with 10 bases between the two germline ends. CDR3 size: 14 residues. From germline, CDR1 is MGHRA and CDR2 YSYEKL.

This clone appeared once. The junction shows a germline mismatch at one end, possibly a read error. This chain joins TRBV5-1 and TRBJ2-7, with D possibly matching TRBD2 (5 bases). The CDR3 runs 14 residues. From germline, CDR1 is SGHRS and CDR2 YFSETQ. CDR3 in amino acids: CASSLARGNYEQYF. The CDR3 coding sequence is TGCGCCAGTAGCTTGGCCCGGGGAAACTACGAGCAGTACTTC.

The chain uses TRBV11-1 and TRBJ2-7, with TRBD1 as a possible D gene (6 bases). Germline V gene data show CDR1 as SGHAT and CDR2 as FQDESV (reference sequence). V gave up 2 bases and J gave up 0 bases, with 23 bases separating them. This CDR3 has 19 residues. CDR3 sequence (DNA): TGTGCCAGCAGCTTACTACGTTTTGGACAGCTAGAGAGCTCCTACGAGCAGTACTTC. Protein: CASSLLRFGQLESSYEQYF.

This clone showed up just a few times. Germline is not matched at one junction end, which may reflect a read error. CDR3 loop: CASRNSEANVLTF. The CDR3, as DNA: TGTGCCAGCAGGAACTCTGAGGCCAACGTCCTGACTTTC. The chain links TRBV6-1 to TRBJ2-6; D call uncertain. Germline CDR1 reads MNHNS; CDR2 reads SASEGT. The CDR3 is 13 amino acids.

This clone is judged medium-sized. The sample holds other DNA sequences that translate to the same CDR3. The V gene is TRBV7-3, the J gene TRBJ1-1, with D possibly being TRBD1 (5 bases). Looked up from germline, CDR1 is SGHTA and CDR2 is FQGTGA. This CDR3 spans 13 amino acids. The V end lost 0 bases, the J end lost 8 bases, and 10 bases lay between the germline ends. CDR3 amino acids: CASSLTRETEAFF. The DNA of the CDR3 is TGTGCCAGCAGCTTAACCAGGGAAACCGAAGCTTTCTTT.

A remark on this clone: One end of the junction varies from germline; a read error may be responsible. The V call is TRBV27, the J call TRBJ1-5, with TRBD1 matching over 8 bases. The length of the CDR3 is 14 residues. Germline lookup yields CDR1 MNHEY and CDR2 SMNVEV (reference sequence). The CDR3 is CASILYRGDQPLHF. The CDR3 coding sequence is TGTGCCAGCATTTTATACAGGGGGGATCAGCCACTTCATTTT.